A selection of T cell receptor beta chains follows, all from one sample in a study of PD-1 blockade in classical Hodgkin lymphoma. The table came from immunoSEQ multiplex PCR; TCRdb's copy has only in-frame clones and leaves some out. The sample includes 20,000 to 30,000 clones, roughly 78% of them seen just once. Sequenced material: peripheral blood mononuclear cells (PBMCs), taken before the second cycle of nivolumab. These receptors were taken from a human donor with classical Hodgkin lymphoma. Each CDR3 is given with its conserved first and last residue. The D gene is left open where the match is weak. The size of a clone is reported for some rows only, either as once, few or many, or as a class for expanded clones.

CDR3 protein,CDR3 DNA,clone size,J gene,D gene,V gene
CASSPPGRLYGYTF,TGTGCCAGCAGCCCTCCCGGACGGCTTTATGGCTACACCTTC,NA,TRBJ1-2,NA,TRBV9
CASSPDTGGYGYTF,TGTGCCAGTAGTCCTGATACAGGGGGCTATGGCTACACCTTC,few,TRBJ1-2,TRBD1,TRBV19
CASSGQRGDTQYF,TGCGCCAGCAGTGGACAGAGAGGGGATACGCAGTATTTT,NA,TRBJ2-3,NA,TRBV5-1
CASSLQGGTDTQYF,TGTGCCAGTAGTCTTCAGGGAGGCACAGATACGCAGTATTTT,NA,TRBJ2-3,NA,TRBV19
CASSDDRASGNTIYF,TGCGCCAGCAGCGACGATAGAGCTTCTGGAAACACCATATATTTT,few,TRBJ1-3,NA,TRBV4-3
CASSPGHTNTGELFF,TGCGCCAGCAGCCCGGGACATACGAACACCGGGGAGCTGTTTTTT,NA,TRBJ2-2,NA,TRBV5-1
CASSYPQGGYTGELFF,TGTGCCAGCAGTTATCCACAGGGAGGGTACACCGGGGAGCTGTTTTTT,NA,TRBJ2-2,NA,TRBV28
CASRGKLFF,TGTGCCAGCAGGGGAAAACTGTTTTTT,NA,TRBJ1-4,NA,TRBV7-3
CASSRDRGWGETQYF,TGTGCCAGCAGCCGGGACAGGGGATGGGGCGAGACCCAGTACTTC,once,TRBJ2-5,TRBD1,TRBV27
CASSKGSWTGIGYTF,TGTGCCAGCAGCAAAGGGTCGTGGACAGGGATCGGCTACACCTTC,NA,TRBJ1-2,NA,TRBV21-1
CASSPAGGLADTQYF,TGTGCCAGCAGCCCAGCGGGGGGCCTGGCCGATACGCAGTATTTT,NA,TRBJ2-3,TRBD2,TRBV7-3
CASSLTSSRETQYF,TGTGCCAGCAGCTTAACTAGCTCGAGGGAGACCCAGTACTTC,NA,TRBJ2-5,NA,TRBV7-2
CASSLTGNSRETQYF,TGTGCCAGCAGTTTAACGGGGAACTCACGAGAGACCCAGTACTTC,NA,TRBJ2-5,NA,TRBV28
CAIAPQRPPPGELFF,TGTGCCATAGCTCCGCAGCGGCCCCCCCCCGGGGAGCTGTTTTTT,once,TRBJ2-2,NA,TRBV6-5
CASSLGGRHRSYNEQFF,TGTGCCAGCAGCTTAGGAGGGAGACATCGAAGCTACAATGAGCAGTTCTTC,NA,TRBJ2-1,NA,TRBV7-9
CASGLAGTAFYNEQFF,TGTGCTAGTGGTTTGGCCGGGACAGCCTTCTACAATGAGCAGTTCTTC,once,TRBJ2-1,TRBD1,TRBV12-5
CASSPLSRGTRYEQYF,TGTGCCAGCAGCCCTTTATCCAGGGGGACCCGATACGAGCAGTACTTC,NA,TRBJ2-7,TRBD1,TRBV7-2
CASSTLTRDYEQYF,TGTGCCAGTAGTACCCTGACACGAGACTACGAGCAGTACTTC,NA,TRBJ2-7,NA,TRBV19
CASSPSQGWSTDTQYF,TGTGCCAGCTCACCATCCCAGGGATGGAGCACAGATACGCAGTATTTT,NA,TRBJ2-3,NA,TRBV18
CASSPQGPGQYF,TGTGCCAGCAGTCCCCAGGGGCCTGGGCAGTACTTC,NA,TRBJ2-7,NA,TRBV27
CASSGVETQYF,TGTGCCAGCAGCGGAGTGGAGACCCAGTACTTC,once,TRBJ2-5,NA,TRBV7-2
CASSIKAGGPLETQYF,TGTGCCAGCAGCATAAAAGCGGGGGGGCCTTTAGAGACCCAGTACTTC,few,TRBJ2-5,TRBD2,TRBV5-5
CASSSQGRLTDTQYF,TGTGCCAGCAGCTCCCAGGGGAGACTTACAGATACGCAGTATTTT,NA,TRBJ2-3,NA,TRBV5-8
CASSSVVTGATYEQYF,TGTGCCAGCAGCTCGGTTGTAACGGGGGCGACCTACGAGCAGTACTTC,NA,TRBJ2-7,NA,TRBV7-9
CASSDFETGGADTQYF,TGTGCCAGCAGTGACTTCGAGACAGGGGGCGCAGATACGCAGTATTTT,NA,TRBJ2-3,TRBD1,TRBV6-4
CASTGSTEAFF,TGTGCCAGCACTGGGTCCACTGAAGCTTTCTTT,NA,TRBJ1-1,NA,TRBV2
CAWSPGTGLSGANVLTF,TGTGCCTGGAGTCCCGGGACAGGGCTATCTGGGGCCAACGTCCTGACTTTC,NA,TRBJ2-6,TRBD1,TRBV30
CAISGQEGGNTIYF,TGTGCCATCAGTGGACAGGAGGGTGGAAACACCATATATTTT,NA,TRBJ1-3,NA,TRBV10-3
CASSGRYEQYF,TGTGCCAGCAGCGGGAGATACGAGCAGTACTTC,NA,TRBJ2-7,NA,TRBV6-1
CASGFGRDYGYTF,TGTGCTAGTGGCTTTGGCAGAGACTATGGCTACACCTTC,NA,TRBJ1-2,NA,TRBV12-5
CASSDSTGIYGYTF,TGCGCCAGCAGCGATAGTACAGGGATCTATGGCTACACCTTC,NA,TRBJ1-2,NA,TRBV5-1
CAISRGAGYGYTF,TGTGCCATCAGCAGGGGCGCCGGCTATGGCTACACCTTC,NA,TRBJ1-2,NA,TRBV10-3
CASSLKWSRTNTGELFF,TGCGCCAGCAGCTTGAAGTGGTCCAGGACGAACACCGGGGAGCTGTTTTTT,NA,TRBJ2-2,NA,TRBV5-1
CASSQRGGNNQPQHF,TGTGCCAGCAGCCAACGGGGGGGGAACAATCAGCCCCAGCATTTT,NA,TRBJ1-5,NA,TRBV4-2
CASSLPGRTAQSGTF,TGTGCCAGCAGCTTACCCGGCAGAACAGCCCAGTCGGGAACCTTC,once,TRBJ1-2,NA,TRBV7-9
CASSYSRGATSEQYF,TGTGCCAGCAGTTACTCGCGGGGGGCCACTTCCGAGCAGTACTTC,NA,TRBJ2-7,TRBD2,TRBV6-5
CASSPTPGNGYTF,TGTGCCAGCAGTCCTACGCCCGGCAATGGCTACACCTTC,NA,TRBJ1-2,NA,TRBV6-1
CASRGGTSTDTQYF,TGTGCCAGCAGGGGGGGAACTAGCACAGATACGCAGTATTTT,NA,TRBJ2-3,NA,TRBV28